The clone carrying this TCR beta chain was seen only a few times. Its antigen remains unknown. This entry is derived from a study of sequential checkpoint blockade in melanoma. Study in general: TCRbeta immunosequencing was performed on DNA from roughly 90 pretreatment melanoma tumor samples. Study outcomes and limitations: Rising tumor T-cell fraction and clonality meant about 30 times likelier benefit. For nivolumab-first patients, baseline tumor clonality was associated with response. Tumor T-cell fraction and clonality correlated with PD-L1 and CD8+ counts.

The treatment was: randomized to nivolumab then ipilimumab (arm A) or the reverse (arm B). Sequencing was performed with immunoSEQ multiplex PCR; in TCRdb, only in-frame clones are kept and a portion is missing. Of some 2,000 clones listed, around 20% are singletons. CDR1 MDHEN and CDR2 SYDVKM come from the germline V gene. The CDR3 is 14 residues long. V was pared by 11 bases and J by 4 bases, with 17 bases between. This receptor was taken from a human donor with melanoma. Sequenced here: tumor tissue (inferred from file names), sampled from a patient given nivolumab and ipilimumab in sequence. The chain carries TRBV28 and TRBJ2-2; TRBD1 is a possible D gene (6 bases). CDR3 residues: CAGKQGSSTGELFF. As DNA, the CDR3 is TGTGCCGGTAAACAGGGAAGTAGCACCGGGGAGCTGTTTTTT.